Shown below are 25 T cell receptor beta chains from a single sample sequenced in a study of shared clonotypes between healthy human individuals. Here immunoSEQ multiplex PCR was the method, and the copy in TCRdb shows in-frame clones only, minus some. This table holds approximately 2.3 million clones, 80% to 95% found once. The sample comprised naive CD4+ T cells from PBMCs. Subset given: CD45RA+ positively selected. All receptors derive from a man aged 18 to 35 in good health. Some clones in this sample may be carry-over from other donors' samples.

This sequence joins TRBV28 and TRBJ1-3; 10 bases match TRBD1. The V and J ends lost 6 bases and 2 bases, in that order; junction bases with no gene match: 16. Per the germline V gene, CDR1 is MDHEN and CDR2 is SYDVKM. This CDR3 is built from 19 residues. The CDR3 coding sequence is TGTGCCAGCAGGCATTCCGGGACAGGGGCCTCAAAAGCTGGAAACACCATATATTTT. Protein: CASRHSGTGASKAGNTIYF.

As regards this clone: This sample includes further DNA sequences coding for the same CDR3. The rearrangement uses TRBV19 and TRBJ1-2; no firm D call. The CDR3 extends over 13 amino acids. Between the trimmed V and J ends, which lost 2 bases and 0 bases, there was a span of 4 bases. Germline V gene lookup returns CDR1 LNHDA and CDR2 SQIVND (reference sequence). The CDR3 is CASSIQSNYGYTF. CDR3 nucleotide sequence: TGTGCCAGTAGTATACAGTCTAACTATGGCTACACCTTC. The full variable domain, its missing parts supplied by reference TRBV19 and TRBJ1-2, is DGGITQSPKYLFRKEGQNVTLSCEQNLNHDAMYWYRQDPGQGLRLIYYSQIVNDFQKGDIAEGYSVSREKKESFPLTVTSAQKNPTAFYLCASSIQSNYGYTFGSGTRLTVV.

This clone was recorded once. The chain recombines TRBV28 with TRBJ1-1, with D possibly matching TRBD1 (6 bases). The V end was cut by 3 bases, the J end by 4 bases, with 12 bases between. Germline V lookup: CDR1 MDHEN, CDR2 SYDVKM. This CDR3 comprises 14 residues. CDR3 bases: TGTGCCAGCAGTTTCATCAGGACAGCCACTGAAGCTTTCTTT. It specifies CASSFIRTATEAFF.

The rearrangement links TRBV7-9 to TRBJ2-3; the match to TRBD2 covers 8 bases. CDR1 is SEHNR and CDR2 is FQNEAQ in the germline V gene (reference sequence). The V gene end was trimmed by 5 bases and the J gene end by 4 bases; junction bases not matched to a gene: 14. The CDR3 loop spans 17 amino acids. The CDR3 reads CASSVGPGLVEADTQYF. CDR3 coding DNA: TGTGCCAGCAGCGTAGGACCGGGACTAGTTGAGGCAGATACGCAGTATTTT.

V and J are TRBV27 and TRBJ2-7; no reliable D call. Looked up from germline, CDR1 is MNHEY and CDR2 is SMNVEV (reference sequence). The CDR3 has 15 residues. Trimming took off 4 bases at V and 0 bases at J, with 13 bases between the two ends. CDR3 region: CASSSRTRSSYEQYF. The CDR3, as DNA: TGTGCCAGCAGTTCTAGGACCCGCAGCTCCTACGAGCAGTACTTC.

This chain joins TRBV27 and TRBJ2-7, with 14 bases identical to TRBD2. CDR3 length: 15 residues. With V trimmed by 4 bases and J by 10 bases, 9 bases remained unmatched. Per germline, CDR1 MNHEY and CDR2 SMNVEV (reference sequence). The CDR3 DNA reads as TGTGCCAGCAGTTCGACTAGCGGGAGGGCCGTACGACAGTACTTC. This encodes CASSSTSGRAVRQYF.

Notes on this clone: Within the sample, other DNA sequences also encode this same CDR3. The CDR3 nucleotides are TGTGCCAGCAGCCCAGGTGGGGGGAACTATGGCTACACCTTC. Its translation is CASSPGGGNYGYTF. The V and J genes are TRBV7-8 and TRBJ1-2; D is perhaps TRBD1 (5 bases). Trimming cost V 5 bases and J 2 bases, with 12 bases left between them. CDR1 is SGHVS, CDR2 FQNEAQ, per germline. The CDR3 length is 14 residues. The variable domain in full, with the rest retrieved from reference TRBV7-8 and TRBJ1-2, is GAGVSQSPRYKVAKRGQDVALRCDPISGHVSLFWYQQALGQGPEFLTYFQNEAQLDKSGLPSDRFFAERPEGSVSTLKIQRTQQEDSAVYLCASSPGGGNYGYTFGSGTRLTVV.

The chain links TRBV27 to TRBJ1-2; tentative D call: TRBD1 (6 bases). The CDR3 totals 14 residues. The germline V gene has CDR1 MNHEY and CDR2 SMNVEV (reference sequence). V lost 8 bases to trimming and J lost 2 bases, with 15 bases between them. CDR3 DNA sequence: TGTGCCAGCGGAAACCCGGGACACAACTATGGCTACACCTTC. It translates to CASGNPGHNYGYTF.

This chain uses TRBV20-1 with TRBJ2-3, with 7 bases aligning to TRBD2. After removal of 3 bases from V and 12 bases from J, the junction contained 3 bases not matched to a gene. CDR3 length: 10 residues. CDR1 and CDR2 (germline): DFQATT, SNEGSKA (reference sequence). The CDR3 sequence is CSASSGSQYF. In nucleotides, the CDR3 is TGCAGTGCTAGTAGCGGGTCCCAGTATTTT.

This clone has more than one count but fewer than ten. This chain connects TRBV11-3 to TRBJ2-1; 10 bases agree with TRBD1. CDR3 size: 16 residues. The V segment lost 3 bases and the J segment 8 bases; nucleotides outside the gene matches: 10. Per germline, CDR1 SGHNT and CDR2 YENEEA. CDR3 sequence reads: CASSFLGTGVRDEQFF. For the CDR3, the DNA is TGTGCCAGCAGCTTCCTTGGGACAGGGGTGAGGGATGAGCAGTTCTTC.

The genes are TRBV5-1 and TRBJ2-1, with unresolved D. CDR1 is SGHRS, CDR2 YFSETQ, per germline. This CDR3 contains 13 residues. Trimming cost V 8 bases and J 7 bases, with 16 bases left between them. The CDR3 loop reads CASRLSRSNEQFF. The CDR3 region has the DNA TGCGCCAGTCGGCTCTCTAGGTCGAATGAGCAGTTCTTC.

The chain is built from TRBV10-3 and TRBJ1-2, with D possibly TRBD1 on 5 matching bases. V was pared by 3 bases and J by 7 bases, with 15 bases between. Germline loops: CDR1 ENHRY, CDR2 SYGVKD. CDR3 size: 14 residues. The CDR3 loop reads CAISEQLGGSGYTF. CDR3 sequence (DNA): TGTGCCATCAGTGAACAATTGGGGGGAAGTGGCTACACCTTC.

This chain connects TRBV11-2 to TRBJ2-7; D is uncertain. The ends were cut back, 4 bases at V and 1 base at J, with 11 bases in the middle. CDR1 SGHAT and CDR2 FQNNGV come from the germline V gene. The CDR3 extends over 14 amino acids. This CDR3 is CASSSSGHSYEQYF. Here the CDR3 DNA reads TGTGCCAGCAGCTCCTCGGGCCATTCCTACGAGCAGTACTTC.

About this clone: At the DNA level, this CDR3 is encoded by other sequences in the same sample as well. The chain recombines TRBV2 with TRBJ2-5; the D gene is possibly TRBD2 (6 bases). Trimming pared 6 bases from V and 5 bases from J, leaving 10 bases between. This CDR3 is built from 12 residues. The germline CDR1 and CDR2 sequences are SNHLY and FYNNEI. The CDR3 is CASSEGRETQYF. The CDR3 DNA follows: TGTGCCAGCAGCGAGGGGAGGGAGACCCAGTACTTC.

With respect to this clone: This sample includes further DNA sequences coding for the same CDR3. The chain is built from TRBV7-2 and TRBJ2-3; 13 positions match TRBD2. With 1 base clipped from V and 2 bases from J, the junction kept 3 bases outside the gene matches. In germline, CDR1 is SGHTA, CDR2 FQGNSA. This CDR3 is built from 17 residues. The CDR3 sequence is CASSLGLAGGVTDTQYF. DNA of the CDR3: TGTGCCAGCAGCTTAGGACTAGCGGGAGGAGTCACAGATACGCAGTATTTT.

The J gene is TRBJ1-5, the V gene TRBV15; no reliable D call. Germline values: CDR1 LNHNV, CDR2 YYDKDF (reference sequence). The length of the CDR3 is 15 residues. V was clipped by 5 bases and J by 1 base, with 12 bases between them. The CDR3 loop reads CATSQRRQSNQPQHF. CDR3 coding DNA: TGTGCCACCAGCCAGCGGCGGCAGAGCAATCAGCCCCAGCATTTT.

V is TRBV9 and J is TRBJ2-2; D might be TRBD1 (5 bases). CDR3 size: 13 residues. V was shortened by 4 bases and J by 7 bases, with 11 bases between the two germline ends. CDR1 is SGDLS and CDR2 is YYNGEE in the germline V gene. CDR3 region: CASSTRVLGELFF. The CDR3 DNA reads TGTGCCAGCAGCACCAGGGTACTCGGGGAGCTGTTTTTT.

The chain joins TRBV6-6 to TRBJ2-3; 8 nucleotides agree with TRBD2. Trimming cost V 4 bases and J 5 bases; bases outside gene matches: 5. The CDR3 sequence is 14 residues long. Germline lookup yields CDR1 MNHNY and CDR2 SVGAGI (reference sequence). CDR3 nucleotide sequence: TGTGCCAGCAGTTCTATCCTAGCGGGAGATACGCAGTATTTT. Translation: CASSSILAGDTQYF.

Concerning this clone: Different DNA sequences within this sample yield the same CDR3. The CDR3 DNA sequence: TGTGCCAGCAGGGGGGGTTACGAGCAGTACTTC. Amino acid sequence: CASRGGYEQYF. The chain combines TRBV28 with TRBJ2-7; the D gene is possibly TRBD2 (6 bases). This CDR3 has 11 amino acids. Trimming took 6 bases from V and 4 from J, leaving 7 bases between them. Germline V gene lookup returns CDR1 MDHEN and CDR2 SYDVKM.

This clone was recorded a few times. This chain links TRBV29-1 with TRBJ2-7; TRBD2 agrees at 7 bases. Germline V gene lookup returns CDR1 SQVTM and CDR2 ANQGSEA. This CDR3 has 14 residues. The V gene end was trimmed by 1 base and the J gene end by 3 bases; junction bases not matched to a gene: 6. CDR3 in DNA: TGCAGCGTTGAAGTAATCGCTAGCGGCTACGAGCAGTACTTC. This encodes CSVEVIASGYEQYF.

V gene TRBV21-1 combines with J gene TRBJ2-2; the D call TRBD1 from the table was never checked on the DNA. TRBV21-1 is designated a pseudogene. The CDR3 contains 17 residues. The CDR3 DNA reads TGTGCCAGCAGCTCGCATACAGGGCTATCGAACACCGGGGAGCTGTTTTTT. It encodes CASSSHTGLSNTGELFF.

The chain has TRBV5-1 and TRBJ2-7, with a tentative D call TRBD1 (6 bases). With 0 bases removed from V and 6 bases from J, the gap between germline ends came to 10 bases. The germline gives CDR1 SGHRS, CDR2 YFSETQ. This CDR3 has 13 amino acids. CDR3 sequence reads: CASSLGQDLEQYF. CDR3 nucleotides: TGCGCCAGCAGCTTGGGACAGGACCTCGAGCAGTACTTC.

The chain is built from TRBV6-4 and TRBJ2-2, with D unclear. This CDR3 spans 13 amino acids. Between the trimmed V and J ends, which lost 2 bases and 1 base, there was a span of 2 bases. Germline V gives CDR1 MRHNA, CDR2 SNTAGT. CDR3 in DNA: TGTGCCAGCAGTGACGGGAACACCGGGGAGCTGTTTTTT. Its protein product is CASSDGNTGELFF.

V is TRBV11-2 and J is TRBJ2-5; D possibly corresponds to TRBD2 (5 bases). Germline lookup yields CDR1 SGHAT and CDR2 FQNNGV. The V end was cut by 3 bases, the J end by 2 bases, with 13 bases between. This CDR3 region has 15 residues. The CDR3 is CASSFAGRGQETQYF. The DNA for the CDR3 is TGTGCCAGCAGCTTCGCGGGCCGGGGACAAGAGACCCAGTACTTC.

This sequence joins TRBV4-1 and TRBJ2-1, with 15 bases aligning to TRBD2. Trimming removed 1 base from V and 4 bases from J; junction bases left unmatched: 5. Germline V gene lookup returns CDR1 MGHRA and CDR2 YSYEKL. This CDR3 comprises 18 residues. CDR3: CASSQGGLAGGLYNEQFF. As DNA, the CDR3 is TGCGCCAGCAGCCAAGGGGGACTAGCGGGAGGACTATACAATGAGCAGTTCTTC.